This TCR beta chain was sequenced during a study of OX40 agonist ivuxolimab in advanced cancers. Clones were read by immunoSEQ multiplex PCR, and TCRdb kept only the in-frame ones, dropping some. The sample shows 75,000 to 100,000 clones, more than 75% of them seen only once. The study's findings and limits: Clonal expansion among partial responders at 0.1-3.0 mg/kg ranked near the lowest.

This clone was found once. Its antigen is not known. Patients who had autoimmune disease history or got systemic immunosuppression were left out. Per the germline V gene, CDR1 is KGHSH and CDR2 is LQKENI. V was trimmed by 8 bases and J by 4 bases, leaving 9 bases between them. This CDR3 has 13 residues. The genes are TRBV18 and TRBJ2-6; D uncertain. The sample in question was CD4+ or CD8+ T cells sorted from blood, obtained in a trial of the OX40 agonist ivuxolimab. This TCR came from an adult with an advanced solid tumor such as melanoma, head and neck, liver or kidney cancer. In DNA, the CDR3 is TGTGCCAGCCGGGCACCCGGGGCCAACGTCCTGACTTTC. This sequence encodes CASRAPGANVLTF.